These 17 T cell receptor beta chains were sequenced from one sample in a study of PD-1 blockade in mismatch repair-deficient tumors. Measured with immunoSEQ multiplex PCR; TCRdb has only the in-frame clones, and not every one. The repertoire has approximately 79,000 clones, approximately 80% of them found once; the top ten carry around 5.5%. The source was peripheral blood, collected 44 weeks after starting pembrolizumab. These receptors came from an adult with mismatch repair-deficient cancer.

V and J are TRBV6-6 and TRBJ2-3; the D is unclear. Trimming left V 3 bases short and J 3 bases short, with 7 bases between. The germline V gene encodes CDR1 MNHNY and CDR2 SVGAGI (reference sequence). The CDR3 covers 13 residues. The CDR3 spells CASSYLETDTQYF. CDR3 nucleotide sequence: TGTGCCAGCAGTTATTTGGAGACAGATACGCAGTATTTT.

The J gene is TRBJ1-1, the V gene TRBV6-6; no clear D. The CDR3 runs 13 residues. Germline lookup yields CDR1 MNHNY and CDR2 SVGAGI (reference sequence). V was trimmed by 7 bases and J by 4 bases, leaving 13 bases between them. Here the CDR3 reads CASKPNSRTEAFF. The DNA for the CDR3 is TGTGCCAGCAAGCCCAATAGCCGCACTGAAGCTTTCTTT.

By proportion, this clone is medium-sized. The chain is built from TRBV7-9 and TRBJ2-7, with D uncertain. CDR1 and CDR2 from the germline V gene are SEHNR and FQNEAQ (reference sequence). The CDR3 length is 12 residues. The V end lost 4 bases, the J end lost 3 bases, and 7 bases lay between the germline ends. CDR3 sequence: CASSSNYYEQYF. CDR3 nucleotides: TGTGCCAGCAGCTCCAACTACTACGAGCAGTACTTC.

The CDR3 sequence: CASSLAGGGEQYF. The CDR3 DNA is TGTGCCAGCAGCTTAGCGGGGGGTGGCGAGCAGTACTTC. This chain uses TRBV7-6 with TRBJ2-7; D might be TRBD2 (6 bases). This CDR3 comprises 13 residues. Trimming left V 0 bases short and J 6 bases short, with 9 bases between. Germline V gene data show CDR1 as SGHVS and CDR2 as FNYEAQ. Full variable domain (missing parts from reference TRBV7-6 and TRBJ2-7): GAGVSQSPRYKVTKRGQDVALRCDPISGHVSLYWYRQALGQGPEFLTYFNYEAQQDKSGLPNDRFSAERPEGSISTLTIQRTEQRDSAMYRCASSLAGGGEQYFGPGTRLTVT.

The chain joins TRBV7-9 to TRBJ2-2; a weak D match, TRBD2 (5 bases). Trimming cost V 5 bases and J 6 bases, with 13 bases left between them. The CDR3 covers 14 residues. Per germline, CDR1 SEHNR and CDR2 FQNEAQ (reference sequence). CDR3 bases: TGTGCCAGCAGCCCGACGGGATACCCCGGGGAGCTGTTTTTT. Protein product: CASSPTGYPGELFF.

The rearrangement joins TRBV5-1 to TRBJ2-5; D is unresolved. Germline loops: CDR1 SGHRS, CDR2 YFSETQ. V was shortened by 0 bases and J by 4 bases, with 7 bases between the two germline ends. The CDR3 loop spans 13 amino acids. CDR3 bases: TGCGCCAGCAGCTTGGCCCAGCGAGAGACCCAGTACTTC. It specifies CASSLAQRETQYF.

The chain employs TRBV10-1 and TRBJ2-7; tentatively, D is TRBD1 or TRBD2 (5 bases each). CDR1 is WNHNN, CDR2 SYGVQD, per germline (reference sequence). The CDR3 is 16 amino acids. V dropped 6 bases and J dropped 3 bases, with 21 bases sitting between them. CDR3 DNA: TGCGCCAGCAGCGGGACGGAGCCTTCCTCCTACTACGAGCAGTACTTC. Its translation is CASSGTEPSSYYEQYF.

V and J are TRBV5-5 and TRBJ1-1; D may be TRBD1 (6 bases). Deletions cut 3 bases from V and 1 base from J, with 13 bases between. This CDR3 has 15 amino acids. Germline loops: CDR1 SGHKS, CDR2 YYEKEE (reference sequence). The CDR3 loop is CASSSLTGANTEAFF. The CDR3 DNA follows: TGTGCCAGCAGCTCCCTGACAGGAGCGAACACTGAAGCTTTCTTT.

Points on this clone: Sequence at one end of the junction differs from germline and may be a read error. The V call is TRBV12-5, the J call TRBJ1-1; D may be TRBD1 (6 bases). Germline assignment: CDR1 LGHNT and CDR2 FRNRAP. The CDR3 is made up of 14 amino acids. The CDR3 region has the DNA TGTGCTAGTGGTTTGGGTGACAGGAACGCTGAAGCTTTCTTT. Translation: CASGLGDRNAEAFF.

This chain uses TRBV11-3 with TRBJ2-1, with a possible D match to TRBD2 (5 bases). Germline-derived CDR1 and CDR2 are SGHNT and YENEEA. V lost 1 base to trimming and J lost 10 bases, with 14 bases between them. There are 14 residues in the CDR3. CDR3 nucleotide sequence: TGTGCCAGCAGCTTAGGCCAGCACCGGGGAGAGCAGTTCTTC. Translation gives CASSLGQHRGEQFF.

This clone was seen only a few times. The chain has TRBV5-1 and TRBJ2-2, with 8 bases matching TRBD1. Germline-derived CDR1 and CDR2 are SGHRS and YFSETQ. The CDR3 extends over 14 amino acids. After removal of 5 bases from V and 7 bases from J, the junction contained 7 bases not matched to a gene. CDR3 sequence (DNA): TGCGCCAGCAGGACAGGGGAACACGGCGGGGAGCTGTTTTTT. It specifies CASRTGEHGGELFF.

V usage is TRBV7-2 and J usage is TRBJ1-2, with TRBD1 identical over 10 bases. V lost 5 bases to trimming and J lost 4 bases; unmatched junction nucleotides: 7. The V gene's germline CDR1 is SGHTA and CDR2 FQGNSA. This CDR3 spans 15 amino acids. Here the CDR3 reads CASSPDRGLAYGYTF. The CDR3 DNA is TGTGCCAGCAGCCCCGACAGGGGGCTGGCCTATGGCTACACCTTC.

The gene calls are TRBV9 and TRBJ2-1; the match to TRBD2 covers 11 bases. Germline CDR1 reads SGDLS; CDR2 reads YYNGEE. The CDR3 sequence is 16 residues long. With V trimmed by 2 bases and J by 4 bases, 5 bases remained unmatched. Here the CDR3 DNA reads TGTGCCAGCAGCGTGGGGACTAGCGGCCAGTACAATGAGCAGTTCTTC. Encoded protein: CASSVGTSGQYNEQFF.

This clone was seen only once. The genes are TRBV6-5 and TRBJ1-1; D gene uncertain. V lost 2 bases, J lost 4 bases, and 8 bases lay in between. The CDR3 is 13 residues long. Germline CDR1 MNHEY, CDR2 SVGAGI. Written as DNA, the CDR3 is TGTGCCAGCAGTTACGAAGAAAGCACTGAAGCTTTCTTT. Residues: CASSYEESTEAFF.

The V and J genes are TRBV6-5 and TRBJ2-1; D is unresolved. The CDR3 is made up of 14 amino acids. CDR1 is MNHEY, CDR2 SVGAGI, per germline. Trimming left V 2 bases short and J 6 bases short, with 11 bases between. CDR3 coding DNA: TGTGCCAGCAGTTACGGACCGGTGGGCAATGAGCAGTTCTTC. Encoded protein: CASSYGPVGNEQFF.

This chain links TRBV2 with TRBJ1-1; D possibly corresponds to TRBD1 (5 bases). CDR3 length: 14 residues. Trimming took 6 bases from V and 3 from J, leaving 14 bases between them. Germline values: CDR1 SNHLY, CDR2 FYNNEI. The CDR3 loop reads CASSRDGADTEAFF. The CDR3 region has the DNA TGTGCCAGCAGCAGGGACGGGGCCGACACTGAAGCTTTCTTT.

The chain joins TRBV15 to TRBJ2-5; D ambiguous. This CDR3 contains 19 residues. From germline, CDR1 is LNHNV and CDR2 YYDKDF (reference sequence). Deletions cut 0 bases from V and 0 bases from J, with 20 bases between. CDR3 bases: TGTGCCACCAGCAGAGACCGAACAGATAGGCCCTCGTACCAAGAGACCCAGTACTTC. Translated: CATSRDRTDRPSYQETQYF. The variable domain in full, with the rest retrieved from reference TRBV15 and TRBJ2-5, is DAMVIQNPRYQVTQFGKPVTLSCSQTLNHNVMYWYQQKSSQAPKLLFHYYDKDFNNEADTPDNFQSRRPNTSFCFLDIRSPGLGDTAMYLCATSRDRTDRPSYQETQYFGPGTRLLVL.